The sequence of this T cell receptor (beta chain) was determined in a study of T cells in localized non-small cell lung cancer. General study results and limits: Tumor trailed uninvolved adjacent lung in T cell clonality, which peaked there. Since sequencing was restricted to only one region of the tumor, intratumor heterogeneity remains a possibility. For the top 100 tumor clones, a median about 50 also appeared in adjacent lung.

Turning to this clone: Its specificity is unknown.

Assay used: immunoSEQ multiplex PCR; TCRdb lists only in-frame clones, some missing. The data contain more than 2,500 clones, about 18% of them singletons. Looked up from germline, CDR1 is SGHDN and CDR2 is FVKESK. The CDR3 runs 14 residues. J was trimmed by 6 bases and V by 4 bases; bases with no gene match: 5. The source was lung tumor tissue, collected before any cancer treatment. The chain uses TRBV14 and TRBJ2-4; the match to TRBD1 covers 8 bases. This clonotype was obtained from a woman aged 40-70 years with stage II lung adenocarcinoma. CDR3 residues: CASSPGTGRNIQYF. The CDR3, as DNA: TGTGCCAGCAGCCCCGGGACAGGACGAAACATTCAGTACTTC.